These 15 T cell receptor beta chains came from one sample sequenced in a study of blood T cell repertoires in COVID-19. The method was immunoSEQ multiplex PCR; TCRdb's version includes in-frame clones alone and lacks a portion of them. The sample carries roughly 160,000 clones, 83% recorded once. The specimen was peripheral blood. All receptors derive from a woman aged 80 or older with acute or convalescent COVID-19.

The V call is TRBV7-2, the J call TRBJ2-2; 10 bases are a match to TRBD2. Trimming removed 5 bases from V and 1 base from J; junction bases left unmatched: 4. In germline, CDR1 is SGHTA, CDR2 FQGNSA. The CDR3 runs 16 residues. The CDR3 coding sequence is TGTGCCAGCAGCCTCCGACTAGCGGGGAACACCGGGGAGCTGTTTTTT. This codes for CASSLRLAGNTGELFF.

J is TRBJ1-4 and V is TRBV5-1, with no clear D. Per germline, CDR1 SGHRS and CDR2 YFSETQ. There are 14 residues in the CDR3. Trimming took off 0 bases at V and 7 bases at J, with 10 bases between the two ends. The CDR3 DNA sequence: TGCGCCAGCAGCTTGGCCGTACAGCCTGAAAAACTGTTTTTT. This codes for CASSLAVQPEKLFF.

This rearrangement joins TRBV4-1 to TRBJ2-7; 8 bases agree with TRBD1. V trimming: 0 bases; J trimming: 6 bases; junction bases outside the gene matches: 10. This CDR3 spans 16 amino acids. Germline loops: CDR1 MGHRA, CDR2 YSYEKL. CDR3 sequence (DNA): TGCGCCAGCAGCCAAGATCCCGGCGACAGGGGAGGCGAGCAGTACTTC. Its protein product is CASSQDPGDRGGEQYF.

The CDR3 is CASSLYHINYGYTF. DNA of the CDR3: TGTGCCAGCAGCCTTTACCACATTAACTATGGCTACACCTTC. V is TRBV7-2 and J is TRBJ1-2, with no clear D. The CDR3 runs 14 residues. Germline lookup yields CDR1 SGHTA and CDR2 FQGNSA. Between the trimmed V and J ends, which lost 5 bases and 1 base, there was a span of 11 bases.

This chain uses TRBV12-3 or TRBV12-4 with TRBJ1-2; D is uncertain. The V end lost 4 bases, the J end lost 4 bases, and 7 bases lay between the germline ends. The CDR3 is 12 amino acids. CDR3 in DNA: TGTGCCAGCAGTTCCTCCTTCTATGGCTACACCTTC. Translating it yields CASSSSFYGYTF.

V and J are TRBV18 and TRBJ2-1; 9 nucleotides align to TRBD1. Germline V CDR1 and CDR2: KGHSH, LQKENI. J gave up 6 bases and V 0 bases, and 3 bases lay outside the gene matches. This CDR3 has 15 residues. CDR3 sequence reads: CASSPPGTGLNEQFF. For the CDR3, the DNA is TGTGCCAGCTCACCACCTGGGACAGGGCTCAATGAGCAGTTCTTC.

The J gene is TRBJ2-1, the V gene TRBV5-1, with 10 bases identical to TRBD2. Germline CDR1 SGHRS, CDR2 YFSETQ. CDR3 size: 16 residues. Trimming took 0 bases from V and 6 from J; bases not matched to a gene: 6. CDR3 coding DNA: TGCGCCAGCAGCTTGGAAGTAGCGGGGGGACGCAATGAGCAGTTCTTC. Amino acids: CASSLEVAGGRNEQFF.

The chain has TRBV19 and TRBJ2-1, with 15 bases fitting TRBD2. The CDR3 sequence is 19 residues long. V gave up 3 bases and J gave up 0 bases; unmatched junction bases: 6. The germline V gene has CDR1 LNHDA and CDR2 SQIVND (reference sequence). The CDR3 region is CASSILGLAGGSSYNEQFF. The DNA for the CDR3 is TGTGCCAGTAGTATTTTGGGACTAGCGGGAGGCAGCTCCTACAATGAGCAGTTCTTC.

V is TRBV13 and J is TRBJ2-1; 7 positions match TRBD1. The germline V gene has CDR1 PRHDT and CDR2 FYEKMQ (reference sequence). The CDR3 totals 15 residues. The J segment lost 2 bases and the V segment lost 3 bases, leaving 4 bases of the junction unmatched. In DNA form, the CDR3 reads TGTGCCAGCAGCTTTCGACAGGGTGCCTACAATGAGCAGTTCTTC. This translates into CASSFRQGAYNEQFF.

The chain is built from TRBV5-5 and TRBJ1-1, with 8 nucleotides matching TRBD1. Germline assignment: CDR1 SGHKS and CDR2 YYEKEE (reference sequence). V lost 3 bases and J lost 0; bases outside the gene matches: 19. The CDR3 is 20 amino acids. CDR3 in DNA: TGTGCCAGCAGCTCCAGGGTGCAGGGGGCGCTCGGGGCCCTGAACACTGAAGCTTTCTTT. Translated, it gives CASSSRVQGALGALNTEAFF. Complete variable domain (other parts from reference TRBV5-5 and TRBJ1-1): DAGVTQSPTHLIKTRGQQVTLRCSPISGHKSVSWYQQVLGQGPQFIFQYYEKEERGRGNFPDRFSARQFPNYSSELNVNALLLGDSALYLCASSSRVQGALGALNTEAFFGQGTRLTVV.

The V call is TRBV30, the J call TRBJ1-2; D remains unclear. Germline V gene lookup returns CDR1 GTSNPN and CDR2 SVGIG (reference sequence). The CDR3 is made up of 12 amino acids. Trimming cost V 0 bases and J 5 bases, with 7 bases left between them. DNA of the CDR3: TGTGCCTGGAGTGTACCCGGGTATGGCTACACCTTC. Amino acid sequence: CAWSVPGYGYTF.

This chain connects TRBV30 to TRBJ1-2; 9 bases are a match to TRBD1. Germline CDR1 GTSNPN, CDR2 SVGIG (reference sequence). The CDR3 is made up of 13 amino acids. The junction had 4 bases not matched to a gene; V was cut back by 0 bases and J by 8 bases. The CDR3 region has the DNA TGTGCCTGGAGTGTTACAGGGGGCAGGGGCTACACCTTC. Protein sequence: CAWSVTGGRGYTF.

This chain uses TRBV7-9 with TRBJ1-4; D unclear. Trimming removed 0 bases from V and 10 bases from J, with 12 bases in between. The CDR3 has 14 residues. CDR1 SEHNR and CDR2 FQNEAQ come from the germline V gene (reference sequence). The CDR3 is CASSLASGAGKLFF. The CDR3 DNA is TGTGCCAGCAGCTTAGCGTCTGGAGCGGGAAAACTGTTTTTT.

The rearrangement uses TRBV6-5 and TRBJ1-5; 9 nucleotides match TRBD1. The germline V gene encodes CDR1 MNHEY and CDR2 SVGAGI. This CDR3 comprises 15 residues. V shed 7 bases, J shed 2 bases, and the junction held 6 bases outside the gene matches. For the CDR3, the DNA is TGTGCCAGCAAGCCACAGGGGGCGGGCAATCAGCCCCAGCATTTT. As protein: CASKPQGAGNQPQHF.

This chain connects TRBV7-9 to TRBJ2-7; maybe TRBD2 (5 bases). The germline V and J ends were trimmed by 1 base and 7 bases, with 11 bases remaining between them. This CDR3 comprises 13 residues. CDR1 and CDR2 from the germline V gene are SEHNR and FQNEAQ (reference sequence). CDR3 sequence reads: CASSLGGLGEQYF. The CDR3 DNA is TGTGCCAGCAGCTTAGGCGGGTTGGGAGAGCAGTACTTC. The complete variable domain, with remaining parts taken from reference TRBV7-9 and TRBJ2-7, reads DTGVSQNPRHKITKRGQNVTFRCDPISEHNRLYWYRQTLGQGPEFLTYFQNEAQLEKSRLLSDRFSAERPKGSFSTLEIQRTEQGDSAMYLCASSLGGLGEQYFGPGTRLTVT.